One sample yielded the 21 T cell receptor beta chains listed below, sequenced in a study of blood T cells in healthy people across ages. A second PCR, run for roughly 7 to 12 cycles, used a sample-barcoded 5' primer plus a J-beta primer mix. TCRdb passed the 5' RACE reads through MiXCR, listing each CDR3 protein once. The table has some 640,000 distinct CDR3 sequences, approximately 30% seen once. Sequences were obtained from blood. The receptors were gathered from an elderly woman in good health.

The rearrangement joins TRBV7-2 to TRBJ2-7; 7 nucleotides match TRBD1. Germline values: CDR1 SGHTA, CDR2 FQGNSA. The V and J ends lost 5 bases and 3 bases, in that order; junction bases with no gene match: 10. CDR3 length equals 15 residues. The CDR3 reads CASSNQRGLLYEQYF. DNA for the CDR3: TGTGCCAGCAGCAACCAGAGGGGGCTCCTCTACGAGCAGTACTTC. Variable domain in full (rest from reference TRBV7-2 and TRBJ2-7): GAGVSQSPSNKVTEKGKDVELRCDPISGHTALYWYRQSLGQGLEFLIYFQGNSAPDKSGLPSDRFSAERTGGSVSTLTIQRTQQEDSAVYLCASSNQRGLLYEQYFGPGTRLTVT.

The table lists this clonotype with many counts. The J gene is TRBJ2-3, the V gene TRBV7-2; a weak D match, TRBD1 (6 bases). The CDR3 sequence is 13 residues long. Trimming removed 5 bases at V and 4 bases at J, with 10 bases between. Germline-derived CDR1 and CDR2 are SGHTA and FQGNSA. The CDR3 DNA follows: TGTGCCAGCAGCCCCCCAGGGGCAGATACGCAGTATTTT. Translation: CASSPPGADTQYF.

In this sample, this clonotype turned up once. The chain carries TRBV7-9 and TRBJ2-3; D is unresolved. The CDR3 has 11 residues. Trimming pared 7 bases from V and 8 bases from J, leaving 10 bases between. Germline loops: CDR1 SEHNR, CDR2 FQNEAQ (reference sequence). The CDR3 is CASTAGSTQYF. As DNA, the CDR3 is TGTGCCAGCACCGCCGGAAGTACGCAGTATTTT.

This clonotype was seen ten or more times. The chain has TRBV28 and TRBJ2-7; D not certain. Trimming removed 4 bases from V and 1 base from J, with 14 bases in between. Looked up from germline, CDR1 is MDHEN and CDR2 is SYDVKM. The length of the CDR3 is 15 residues. The DNA of the CDR3 is TGTGCCAGCAGTTCCCGACTTACCCGATCCTACGAGCAGTACTTC. It is translated as CASSSRLTRSYEQYF. The entire variable domain, with the rest obtained from reference TRBV28 and TRBJ2-7, is as follows: DVKVTQSSRYLVKRTGEKVFLECVQDMDHENMFWYRQDPGLGLRLIYFSYDVKMKEKGDIPEGYSVSREKKERFSLILESASTNQTSMYLCASSSRLTRSYEQYFGPGTRLTVT.

The V call is TRBV6-5, the J call TRBJ2-5, with D unresolved. V was shortened by 2 bases and J by 2 bases, with 6 bases between the two germline ends. CDR3 length: 13 residues. Germline CDR1 reads MNHEY; CDR2 reads SVGAGI. The CDR3 is CASSYEPQETQYF. As DNA, the CDR3 is TGTGCCAGCAGTTACGAACCTCAAGAGACCCAGTACTTC.

Note on this clonotype: A much larger clonotype is one base distant, so this may be a read error. The rearrangement joins TRBV12-3 or TRBV12-4 to TRBJ1-2; 7 bases are a match to TRBD1. The CDR3 length is 13 residues. CDR3 nucleotides: TGTGCCAGCAGTCGACAGGGAAACTATGGCTACATCTTC. Amino acid sequence: CASSRQGNYGYIF.

The CDR3 region is CASKYGGGRAPYEQYF. In DNA form, the CDR3 reads TGTGCCAGCAAGTATGGGGGCGGGAGGGCCCCCTACGAGCAGTACTTC. The chain uses TRBV27 and TRBJ2-7; TRBD2 matches 9 bases. V lost 7 bases and J lost 2; bases outside the gene matches: 12. The V gene's germline CDR1 is MNHEY and CDR2 SMNVEV (reference sequence). The CDR3 sequence is 16 residues long.

This clonotype showed up many times. The J gene is TRBJ1-1, the V gene TRBV6-1; D unresolved. The CDR3 contains 12 residues. Trimming cost V 5 bases and J 0 bases, with 4 bases left between them. The V gene's germline CDR1 is MNHNS and CDR2 SASEGT. CDR3 amino acids: CASSILNTEAFF. The CDR3, as DNA: TGTGCCAGCAGTATATTGAACACTGAAGCTTTCTTT.

About this clonotype itself: This clone may be a read error of a much larger clone one base away. The V and J genes are TRBV24-1 and TRBJ2-7, with 9 bases matching TRBD2. Germline lookup yields CDR1 KGHDR and CDR2 SFDVKD. The V and J ends lost 4 bases and 7 bases, in that order; junction bases with no gene match: 13. The CDR3 extends over 16 amino acids. The DNA of the CDR3 is TGTGCCACCAGTGACCCTTGGCGGGGGGGCTACAATGAGCAGTACTTC. As protein: CATSDPWRGGYNEQYF.

This chain joins TRBV5-1 and TRBJ1-1; tentatively, D is TRBD1 (6 bases). The CDR3 spans 16 residues. Germline V lookup: CDR1 SGHRS, CDR2 YFSETQ. The V end was cut by 4 bases, the J end by 1 base, with 17 bases between. CDR3 amino acids: CASSILPGHRNTEAFF. The DNA of the CDR3 is TGCGCCAGCAGCATACTCCCGGGACACCGGAACACTGAAGCTTTCTTT. The complete variable domain, with remaining parts taken from reference TRBV5-1 and TRBJ1-1, reads KAGVTQTPRYLIKTRGQQVTLSCSPISGHRSVSWYQQTPGQGLQFLFEYFSETQRNKGNFPGRFSGRQFSNSRSEMNVSTLELGDSALYLCASSILPGHRNTEAFFGQGTRLTVV.

This clonotype was counted ten times or more. J is TRBJ2-1 and V is TRBV7-3, with D uncertain. CDR1 is SGHTA, CDR2 FQGTGA, per germline. The CDR3 consists of 15 residues. V gave up 5 bases and J gave up 7 bases, with 18 bases separating them. The CDR3 region is CASSASGGVVNEQFF. CDR3 in DNA: TGTGCCAGCAGCGCCTCAGGCGGCGTGGTGAATGAGCAGTTCTTC. Using reference TRBV7-3 and TRBJ2-1 for the parts outside the CDR3, the full variable domain is GAGVSQTPSNKVTEKGKYVELRCDPISGHTALYWYRQSLGQGPEFLIYFQGTGAADDSGLPNDRFFAVRPEGSVSTLKIQRTERGDSAVYLCASSASGGVVNEQFFGPGTRLTVL.

This chain connects TRBV6-2 or TRBV6-3 to TRBJ2-2; perhaps TRBD2 as D (6 bases). V gave up 10 bases and J gave up 1 base, with 16 bases separating them. From germline, CDR1 is MNHEY and CDR2 SVGEGT. The CDR3 totals 15 residues. The CDR3 region is CATTAGTVNTGELFF. In DNA, the CDR3 is TGTGCCACCACCGCGGGGACGGTGAACACCGGGGAGCTGTTTTTT.

The V call is TRBV20-1, the J call TRBJ2-3; TRBD1 is a possible D gene (6 bases). The V gene's germline CDR1 is DFQATT and CDR2 SNEGSKA (reference sequence). The V gene lost 6 bases and the J gene lost 6 bases, with 16 bases spanning the gap. CDR3 length: 13 residues. The CDR3 loop reads CSAKLVQGDTQYF. The CDR3 DNA is TGCAGTGCCAAACTAGTTCAGGGGGATACGCAGTATTTT.

The table lists this clonotype with many counts. V usage is TRBV12-3 or TRBV12-4 and J usage is TRBJ2-5, with 7 positions matching TRBD2. V lost 3 bases, J lost 5 bases, and 3 bases stayed unmatched. The CDR3 totals 13 residues. For the CDR3, the DNA is TGTGCCAGCAGTTTTAGTAGCGGGGAGACCCAGTACTTC. Its protein product is CASSFSSGETQYF.

The CDR3 DNA reads TGTGCCAGCAGCCCAGAGAACAGACTTCCTAATTCACCCCTCCACTTT. This encodes CASSPENRLPNSPLHF. This chain links TRBV4-2 with TRBJ1-6; D is unclear. CDR1 and CDR2 from the germline V gene are LGHNA and YNFKEQ. The CDR3 loop spans 16 amino acids. V gave up 4 bases and J gave up 6 bases, with 16 bases separating them.

About this clonotype itself: A much larger clone differs from this one at a single base, so this may be a read error. This sequence joins TRBV28 and TRBJ2-7; D gene uncertain. Germline values: CDR1 MDHEN, CDR2 SYDVKM. The CDR3 runs 15 residues. CDR3: CAGSLLGLNSYEQYF. The CDR3 nucleotides are TGTGCCGGCAGTTTATTAGGGCTCAACTCCTACGAGCAGTACTTC.

This clonotype was seen a handful of times. This sequence may be a read error, since a much larger clone differs from it by one base. CDR3 DNA: TGTGCCAGCAGCTTTCGGACCATCTACAATGAGCAGTACTTC. It specifies CASSFRTIYNEQYF. The chain combines TRBV5-6 with TRBJ2-1; D gene ambiguous. The J call may be wrong; the DNA end is better matched by TRBJ2-7. The CDR3 runs to 14 residues. Germline CDR1 SGHDT, CDR2 YYEEEE.

Note on this clonotype: A much more abundant neighbour one base away suggests this may be a read error. This CDR3 is CASSQDPSGEQTQFF. The CDR3 DNA follows: TGCGCCAGCAGCCAAGATCCTAGCGGGGAACAGACCCAGTTCTTC. The chain carries TRBV4-3 and TRBJ2-1, with 9 positions matching TRBD2. Germline CDR1 LGHNA, CDR2 YSLEER. Germline trimming cut 0 bases from V and 13 bases from J; bases unmatched to any gene: 10. This CDR3 comprises 15 residues.

This clonotype was counted a few times. The CDR3 region is CASSPWVENTEAFF. The CDR3, as DNA: TGTGCCAGCAGTCCCTGGGTCGAAAACACTGAAGCTTTCTTT. V gene TRBV27 combines with J gene TRBJ1-1; D is unclear. Per germline, CDR1 MNHEY and CDR2 SMNVEV (reference sequence). The CDR3 totals 14 residues. V lost 5 bases and J 2 bases, leaving 12 bases between the germline ends.

The chain couples TRBV12-3 or TRBV12-4 to TRBJ2-3, with TRBD1 matching 10 bases. The CDR3 is 15 residues long. With V trimmed by 1 base and J by 13 bases, 11 bases remained unmatched. The CDR3 region has the DNA TGTGCCAGCAGTTTAGGGACAGGGGGTACAGATGCGGAGTATTTT. It translates to CASSLGTGGTDAEYF.

There are a few counts of this clonotype. A much larger clonotype is one base distant, so this may be a read error. The V and J genes are TRBV30 and TRBJ2-7; D ambiguous. The germline V gene encodes CDR1 GTSNPN and CDR2 SVGIG (reference sequence). The germline V and J ends were trimmed by 8 bases and 4 bases, with 15 bases remaining between them. This CDR3 comprises 12 residues. CDR3 DNA sequence: TGTGCCGGGAATGGGCAGGAGTACGAGCAGTACTTC. Translated, it gives CAGNGQEYEQYF. The full variable domain, completed using reference TRBV30 and TRBJ2-7, is SQTIHQWPATLVQPVGSPLSLECTVEGTSNPNLYWYRQAAGRGLQLLFYSVGIGQISSEVPQNLSASRPQDRQFILSSKKLLLSDSGFYLCAGNGQEYEQYFGPGTRLTVT.